This record looks at one TCR beta chain sequence and its context. What it recognizes is unknown. The libraries of TRB cDNA were constructed through 5' RACE using UMI labels. Reprocessing the 5' RACE reads, TCRdb reports a single entry for every CDR3 protein and omits DNA. The sample table includes about 48,000 distinct CDR3 sequences. Looked up from germline, CDR1 is SGHTA and CDR2 is FQGTGA. The CDR3 length is 13 residues. These data belong to a study of CXCR3-negative and CXCR3-positive naive CD8 T cells. Broader study findings: Similar TRBV-TRBJ usage characterized naive CXCR3-negative and CXCR3-positive cells; memory cells differed. Cryopreserved cells partially lost CXCR3 expression, and fresh PBMCs were used in most assays. Memory CD8+ T cell repertoires were far less diverse than both naive subsets.

The sequence derives from a human donor in good health. Some clones in this sample may be carry-over from other donors' samples. The chain carries TRBV7-3 and TRBJ2-7; checking the TCRdb D call of TRBD1 is not possible without DNA. Material for sequencing was memory CD8+ T cells from blood. The CDR3 loop reads CASSRMTGQEQYF.